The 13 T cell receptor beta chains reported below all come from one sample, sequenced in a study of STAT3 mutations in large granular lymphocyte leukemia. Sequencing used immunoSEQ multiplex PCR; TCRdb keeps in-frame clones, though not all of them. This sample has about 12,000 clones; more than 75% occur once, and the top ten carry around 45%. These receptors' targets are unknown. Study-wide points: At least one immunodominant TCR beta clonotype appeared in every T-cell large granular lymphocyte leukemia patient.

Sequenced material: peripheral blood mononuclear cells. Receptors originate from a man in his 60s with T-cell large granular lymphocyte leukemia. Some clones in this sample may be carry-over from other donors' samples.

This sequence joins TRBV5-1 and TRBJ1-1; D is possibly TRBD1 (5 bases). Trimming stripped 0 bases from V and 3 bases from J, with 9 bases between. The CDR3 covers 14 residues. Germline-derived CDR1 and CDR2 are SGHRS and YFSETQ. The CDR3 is CASSLAQGYTEAFF. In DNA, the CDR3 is TGCGCCAGCAGCTTGGCCCAGGGCTACACTGAAGCTTTCTTT.

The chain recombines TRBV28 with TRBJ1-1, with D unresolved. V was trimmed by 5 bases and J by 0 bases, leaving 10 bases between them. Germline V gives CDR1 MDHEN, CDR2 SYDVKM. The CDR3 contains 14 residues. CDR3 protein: CASSQWTVNTEAFF. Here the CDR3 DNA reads TGTGCCAGCAGTCAATGGACGGTGAACACTGAAGCTTTCTTT. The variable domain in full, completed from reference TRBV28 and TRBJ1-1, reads DVKVTQSSRYLVKRTGEKVFLECVQDMDHENMFWYRQDPGLGLRLIYFSYDVKMKEKGDIPEGYSVSREKKERFSLILESASTNQTSMYLCASSQWTVNTEAFFGQGTRLTVV.

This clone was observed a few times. The CDR3 protein is CASSESRIAEDTIYF. CDR3 nucleotide sequence: TGCGCCAGCAGTGAGTCTCGGATCGCGGAGGACACCATATATTTT. The chain recombines TRBV10-1 with TRBJ1-3; D is uncertain. CDR1 and CDR2 from the germline V gene are WNHNN and SYGVQD (reference sequence). This CDR3 has 15 amino acids. V was trimmed by 0 bases and J by 8 bases, leaving 14 bases between them.

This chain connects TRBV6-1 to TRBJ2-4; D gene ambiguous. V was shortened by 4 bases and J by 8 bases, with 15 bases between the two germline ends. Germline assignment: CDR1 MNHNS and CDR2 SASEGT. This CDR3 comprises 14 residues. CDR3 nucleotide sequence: TGTGCCAGCAGTGTACGCCGGCTAGTAGACATTCAGTACTTC. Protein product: CASSVRRLVDIQYF.

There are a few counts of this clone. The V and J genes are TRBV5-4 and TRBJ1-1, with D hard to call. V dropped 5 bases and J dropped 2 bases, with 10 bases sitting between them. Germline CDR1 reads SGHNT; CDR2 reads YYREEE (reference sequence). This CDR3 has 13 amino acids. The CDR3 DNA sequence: TGTGCCAGCAGACAGCTACCAAACACTGAAGCTTTCTTT. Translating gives CASRQLPNTEAFF.

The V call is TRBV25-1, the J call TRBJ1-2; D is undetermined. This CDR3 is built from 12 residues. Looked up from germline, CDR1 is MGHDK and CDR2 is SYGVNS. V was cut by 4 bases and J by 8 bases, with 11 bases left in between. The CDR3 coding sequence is TGTGCCAGCAGTGGAGAGGTCTTGGGCTACACCTTC. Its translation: CASSGEVLGYTF.

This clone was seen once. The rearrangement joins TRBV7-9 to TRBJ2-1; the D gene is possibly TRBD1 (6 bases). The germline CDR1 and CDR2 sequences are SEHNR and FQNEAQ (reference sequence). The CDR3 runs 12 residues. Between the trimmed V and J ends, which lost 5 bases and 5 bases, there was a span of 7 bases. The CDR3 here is CASSPGDNEQFF. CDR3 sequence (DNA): TGTGCCAGCAGCCCAGGGGACAATGAGCAGTTCTTC.

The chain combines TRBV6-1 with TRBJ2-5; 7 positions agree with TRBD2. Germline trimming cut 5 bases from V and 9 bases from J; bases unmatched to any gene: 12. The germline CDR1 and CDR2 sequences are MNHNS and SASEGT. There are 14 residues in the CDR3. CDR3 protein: CASSQRGGELAQYF. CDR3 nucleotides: TGTGCCAGCAGTCAGCGGGGAGGGGAATTGGCCCAGTACTTC.

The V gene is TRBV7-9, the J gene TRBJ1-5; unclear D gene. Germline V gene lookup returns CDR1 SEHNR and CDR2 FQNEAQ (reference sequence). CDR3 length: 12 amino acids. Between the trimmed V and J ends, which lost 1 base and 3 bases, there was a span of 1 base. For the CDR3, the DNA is TGTGCCAGCAGCTTAGTCAATCAGCCCCAGCATTTT. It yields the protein CASSLVNQPQHF.

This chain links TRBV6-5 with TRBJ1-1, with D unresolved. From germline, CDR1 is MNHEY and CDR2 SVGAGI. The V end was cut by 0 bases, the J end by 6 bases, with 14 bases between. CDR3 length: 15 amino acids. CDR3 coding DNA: TGTGCCAGCAGTTACTCGAATGGCAGGCGCTCTGAAGCTTTCTTT. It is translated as CASSYSNGRRSEAFF.

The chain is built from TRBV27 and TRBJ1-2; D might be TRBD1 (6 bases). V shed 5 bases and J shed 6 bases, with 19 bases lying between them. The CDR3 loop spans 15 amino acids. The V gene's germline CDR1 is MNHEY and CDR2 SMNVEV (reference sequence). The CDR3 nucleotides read TGTGCCAGCAGTCCCGACACCGGGACATGGGATGGCTACACCTTC. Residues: CASSPDTGTWDGYTF.

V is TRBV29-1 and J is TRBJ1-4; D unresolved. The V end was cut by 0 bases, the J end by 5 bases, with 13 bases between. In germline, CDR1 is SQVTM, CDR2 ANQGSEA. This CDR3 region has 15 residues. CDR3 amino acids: CSVEEIGKENEKLFF. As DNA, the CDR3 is TGCAGCGTTGAAGAAATAGGGAAGGAAAATGAAAAACTGTTTTTT.

The CDR3 region is CASSSGTGREQFF. The CDR3 DNA reads TGTGCCAGCAGCTCGGGGACCGGCAGGGAGCAGTTCTTC. The gene calls are TRBV7-3 and TRBJ2-1; D is possibly TRBD1 or TRBD2 (5 bases each). Germline V gives CDR1 SGHTA, CDR2 FQGTGA. The CDR3 spans 13 residues. V lost 4 bases and J lost 10, with 14 bases in between.